This T cell receptor beta chain was identified in a study of blood T cell repertoires in COVID-19. Profiling relied on immunoSEQ multiplex PCR, and the TCRdb table lists in-frame clones only, not all of them. Of a few hundred thousand clones detected, less than 90% appear once; the ten largest clones hold 13%. This CDR3 has 14 residues. The V gene end was trimmed by 3 bases and the J gene end by 4 bases; junction bases not matched to a gene: 4. Germline assignment: CDR1 SGHNT and CDR2 YYREEE (reference sequence). The V call is TRBV5-4, the J call TRBJ1-1, with 9 positions matching TRBD1. This clonotype originated in a woman aged 70-85 years with COVID-19, enrolled during active disease. What was sequenced was peripheral blood. The CDR3 DNA follows: TGTGCCAGCAGCTCTCCGACAGGGGGCACTGAAGCTTTCTTT. Translation: CASSSPTGGTEAFF.